One and the same sample provided the 19 T cell receptor beta chains below, sequenced in a study of shared clonotypes between healthy human individuals. Clones were sequenced by immunoSEQ multiplex PCR, and TCRdb holds only the in-frame ones, with some missing. The sample consists of around 1,900,000 clones, around 93% of them appearing once. Positively selected for CCR7, the CD45RO-negative cells used as naive CD8 cells excluded terminally differentiated effector memory CD45RA+ cells. The sample was naive CD8+ T cells from PBMCs. These receptors came from a young man in good health. Some clones in this sample may be carry-over from other donors' samples.

The rearrangement joins TRBV7-9 to TRBJ2-7, with TRBD1 matching 8 bases. After removal of 6 bases from V and 7 bases from J, the junction contained 14 bases not matched to a gene. The CDR3 has 15 amino acids. Germline V gene sequence: CDR1 SEHNR, CDR2 FQNEAQ (reference sequence). The CDR3, as DNA: TGTGCCAGCAGTCGTTCTCCGACAGGGGACGGGGAGCAGTACTTC. As protein: CASSRSPTGDGEQYF. Supplemented by reference TRBV7-9 and TRBJ2-7, the full variable domain reads DTGVSQNPRHKITKRGQNVTFRCDPISEHNRLYWYRQTLGQGPEFLTYFQNEAQLEKSRLLSDRFSAERPKGSFSTLEIQRTEQGDSAMYLCASSRSPTGDGEQYFGPGTRLTVT.

The CDR3 DNA reads as TGTGCCATCAGTGAACCCTTGGCGGAGACCCAGTACTTC. Amino acids: CAISEPLAETQYF. The gene calls are TRBV10-3 and TRBJ2-5; no reliable D call. Trimming removed 3 bases from V and 5 bases from J, with 10 bases in between. Germline loops: CDR1 ENHRY, CDR2 SYGVKD. The CDR3 is 13 amino acids.

The CDR3: CASSDEGTSRSVAFF. DNA of the CDR3: TGTGCCAGCAGCGACGAAGGCACATCCCGAAGCGTAGCTTTCTTT. V and J are TRBV9 and TRBJ1-1; no clear D gene. The CDR3 loop spans 15 amino acids. Germline V gene sequence: CDR1 SGDLS, CDR2 YYNGEE. V was pared by 3 bases and J by 10 bases, with 22 bases between.

In this sample, this clone turned up once. The chain recombines TRBV23-1 with TRBJ2-2; TRBD2 aligns across 8 bases. TRBV23-1 is assigned to the ORF class and has an uncertain function. V lost 2 bases to trimming and J lost 7 bases; unmatched junction nucleotides: 9. The CDR3 extends over 16 amino acids. The CDR3 reads CASSQKLAATGGELFF. CDR3 in DNA: TGCGCCAGCAGTCAAAAACTAGCGGCCACGGGCGGGGAGCTGTTTTTT.

J is TRBJ2-5 and V is TRBV6-1; D uncertain. Trimming shortened V by 3 bases and J by 4 bases, and 15 bases separated the two germline ends. Germline loops: CDR1 MNHNS, CDR2 SASEGT. The CDR3 is 15 amino acids. CDR3 protein: CASSEPRVIGETQYF. For the CDR3, the DNA is TGTGCCAGCAGTGAGCCCCGTGTCATAGGAGAGACCCAGTACTTC.

The rearrangement uses TRBV7-9 and TRBJ1-1, with D hard to call. Germline V gene sequence: CDR1 SEHNR, CDR2 FQNEAQ (reference sequence). This CDR3 region has 15 residues. Trimming took off 0 bases at V and 6 bases at J, with 14 bases between the two ends. CDR3 sequence: CASSLAARVGPEAFF. The DNA of the CDR3 is TGTGCCAGCAGCTTAGCTGCCCGAGTAGGGCCTGAAGCTTTCTTT.

In its sample, this clone was seen a few times. The rearrangement uses TRBV29-1 and TRBJ1-1, with D uncertain. The CDR3 is 15 residues long. Germline CDR1 is SQVTM and CDR2 is ANQGSEA. V lost 6 bases and J 0 bases, leaving 17 bases between the germline ends. The CDR3, as DNA: TGCAGCGTAGTGTCCCCGGGGAAAATGAACACTGAAGCTTTCTTT. As protein: CSVVSPGKMNTEAFF.

The count of this clone is one. The genes are TRBV9 and TRBJ1-2; D is unresolved. The CDR3 has 14 residues. Trimming removed 3 bases at V and 4 bases at J, with 13 bases between. Germline-derived CDR1 and CDR2 are SGDLS and YYNGEE. CDR3 nucleotides: TGTGCCAGCAGCGCGCAAGGCTTCCCCTATGGCTACACCTTC. It encodes CASSAQGFPYGYTF.

This chain uses TRBV27 with TRBJ1-1; possible D gene TRBD1, 5 bases. Germline lookup yields CDR1 MNHEY and CDR2 SMNVEV (reference sequence). CDR3 length: 14 residues. The germline V and J ends were trimmed by 3 bases and 3 bases, with 11 bases remaining between them. The CDR3 loop reads CASSFQGTHTEAFF. In DNA, the CDR3 is TGTGCCAGCAGTTTCCAGGGTACCCACACTGAAGCTTTCTTT.

This clone is a singleton in its sample. The rearrangement joins TRBV27 to TRBJ2-5; 7 nucleotides align to TRBD1. Germline CDR1 and CDR2: MNHEY and SMNVEV (reference sequence). After removal of 0 bases from V and 6 bases from J, the junction contained 10 bases not matched to a gene. This CDR3 is built from 16 residues. The DNA for the CDR3 is TGTGCCAGCAGTTTATCCTTGAGACAGGGCGTTCAGACCCAGTACTTC. This translates into CASSLSLRQGVQTQYF.

The chain is built from TRBV30 and TRBJ2-1; TRBD2 matches at 10 bases. Germline CDR1 is GTSNPN and CDR2 is SVGIG (reference sequence). There are 15 residues in the CDR3. V shed 5 bases and J 4 bases; nucleotides not matched to a gene: 8. The CDR3: CAWELIAGGYNEQFF. The DNA for the CDR3 is TGTGCCTGGGAACTTATAGCGGGAGGTTACAATGAGCAGTTCTTC.

This clone was counted once. The gene calls are TRBV9 and TRBJ2-1, with D possibly being TRBD2 (5 bases). This CDR3 comprises 16 residues. The germline V gene has CDR1 SGDLS and CDR2 YYNGEE. V lost 3 bases and J lost 0, with 13 bases in between. The CDR3 DNA follows: TGTGCCAGCAGCGGAGGGCCGATCGGCTCCTACAATGAGCAGTTCTTC. Protein: CASSGGPIGSYNEQFF.

This chain connects TRBV27 to TRBJ2-5; D is unclear. CDR3 size: 13 residues. V dropped 2 bases and J dropped 5 bases, with 9 bases sitting between them. Per the germline V gene, CDR1 is MNHEY and CDR2 is SMNVEV (reference sequence). CDR3 DNA: TGTGCCAGCAGTTTAAGATCCGGGGAGACCCAGTACTTC. Translated: CASSLRSGETQYF.

The chain combines TRBV28 with TRBJ2-7; no clear D gene. Germline CDR1 and CDR2: MDHEN and SYDVKM. Trimming shortened V by 1 base and J by 0 bases, and 16 bases separated the two germline ends. CDR3 length equals 17 residues. The CDR3 sequence: CASSLSVRLADSYEQYF. The CDR3 coding sequence is TGTGCCAGCAGTTTATCGGTTCGGTTGGCAGACTCCTACGAGCAGTACTTC.

In DNA form, the CDR3 reads TGTGCCAGCAGCTTAGCGACAGGGTACCAAGAGACCCAGTACTTC. Translating gives CASSLATGYQETQYF. The chain couples TRBV7-9 to TRBJ2-5, with TRBD1 matching 7 bases. This CDR3 has 15 amino acids. From germline, CDR1 is SEHNR and CDR2 FQNEAQ (reference sequence). Losses at the gene ends were 0 bases for V and 0 bases for J; bases not matched to a gene: 1.

This clone was detected only once. DNA of the CDR3: TGCGCCAGCAGTGAGGGACTTAGATCCTACAATGAGCAGTTCTTC. Protein: CASSEGLRSYNEQFF. V gene TRBV10-1 combines with J gene TRBJ2-1; a possible D gene is TRBD2 (5 bases). V lost 2 bases to trimming and J lost 1 base, with 9 bases between them. CDR1 is WNHNN, CDR2 SYGVQD, per germline (reference sequence). The length of the CDR3 is 15 residues.

The chain uses TRBV2 and TRBJ1-2, with D possibly matching TRBD1 (5 bases). CDR3 length: 17 residues. Germline CDR1 SNHLY, CDR2 FYNNEI. The ends were cut back, 2 bases at V and 3 bases at J, with 19 bases in the middle. CDR3 sequence: CASSETARTRQDYGYTF. CDR3 in DNA: TGTGCCAGCAGTGAAACGGCGCGGACAAGGCAAGACTATGGCTACACCTTC.

J is TRBJ2-1 and V is TRBV28; 8 bases are a match to TRBD1. This CDR3 spans 15 amino acids. Unmatched junction bases numbered 8, after V lost 3 bases and J lost 7 bases. Germline V gives CDR1 MDHEN, CDR2 SYDVKM. CDR3 region: CASSFGRGQRNEQFF. Written as DNA, the CDR3 is TGTGCCAGCAGTTTCGGCAGGGGGCAAAGGAATGAGCAGTTCTTC. The variable domain in full, with the rest retrieved from reference TRBV28 and TRBJ2-1, is DVKVTQSSRYLVKRTGEKVFLECVQDMDHENMFWYRQDPGLGLRLIYFSYDVKMKEKGDIPEGYSVSREKKERFSLILESASTNQTSMYLCASSFGRGQRNEQFFGPGTRLTVL.

A word on this clone: The sample contains more than one DNA sequence encoding this CDR3. The chain has TRBV9 and TRBJ2-1; no definite D call. This CDR3 has 13 residues. V was clipped by 0 bases and J by 4 bases, with 5 bases between them. CDR1 is SGDLS and CDR2 is YYNGEE in the germline V gene. The CDR3 here is CASSVADYNEQFF. DNA for the CDR3: TGTGCCAGCAGCGTAGCGGATTACAATGAGCAGTTCTTC.